The 24 T cell receptor beta chains listed next were all sequenced from one sample in a study of blood T cells in healthy people across ages. Next came a second PCR, run for roughly 6 to 11 cycles, which used a sample-barcoded 5' primer along with a J-beta primer mix. TCRdb itself ran the 5' RACE reads through MiXCR, one entry per CDR3 protein. The sample records 1.5 million to 2 million distinct CDR3 sequences, around 48% being singletons. Sample: blood. The receptors here all came from a woman aged 40 to 50 in good health.

The rearrangement links TRBV2 to TRBJ2-1, with 10 bases aligning to TRBD1. The V gene's germline CDR1 is SNHLY and CDR2 FYNNEI. V gave up 5 bases and J gave up 7 bases; unmatched junction bases: 8. This CDR3 is 15 amino acids long. The CDR3, as DNA: TGTGCCAGCAGTTCCGACAGGGGGCGTCGGAATGAGCAGTTCTTC. It encodes CASSSDRGRRNEQFF. The entire variable domain, with the rest obtained from reference TRBV2 and TRBJ2-1, is as follows: EPEVTQTPSHQVTQMGQEVILRCVPISNHLYFYWYRQILGQKVEFLVSFYNNEISEKSEIFDDQFSVERPDGSNFTLKIRSTKLEDSAMYFCASSSDRGRRNEQFFGPGTRLTVL.

This clonotype was counted a few times. This chain uses TRBV29-1 with TRBJ2-4; D gene uncertain. The CDR3 is 12 residues long. Germline V gene data show CDR1 as SQVTM and CDR2 as ANQGSEA. Trimming took off 5 bases at V and 2 bases at J, with 7 bases between the two ends. The CDR3 bases are TGCAGCGTTACTGTATCCAAAAACATTCAGTACTTC. Its protein product is CSVTVSKNIQYF.

This clonotype showed up just once. The chain uses TRBV15 and TRBJ1-2, with 8 positions matching TRBD1. V lost 1 base to trimming and J lost 3 bases; unmatched junction nucleotides: 7. This CDR3 is 16 amino acids long. Germline CDR1 and CDR2: LNHNV and YYDKDF (reference sequence). DNA of the CDR3: TGTGCCACCAGCAGAGGGGCAGGGGGCAATTACTATGGCTACACCTTC. It encodes CATSRGAGGNYYGYTF.

This clonotype was seen only once. CDR3 in amino acids: CASSHSTGNNQPQHF. The CDR3 DNA reads as TGTGCCAGCAGCCACTCTACAGGGAACAATCAGCCCCAGCATTTT. The V call is TRBV3-1, the J call TRBJ1-5; D possibly corresponds to TRBD1 (6 bases). Trimming took 3 bases from V and 3 from J, leaving 12 bases between them. The CDR3 consists of 15 residues. The germline V gene encodes CDR1 LGHDT and CDR2 YNNKEL (reference sequence).

About this clonotype itself: A read error may produce the germline difference seen at one junction end. This sequence joins TRBV5-1 and TRBJ2-5; D unclear. Per germline, CDR1 SGHRS and CDR2 YFSETQ. There are 13 residues in the CDR3. Written as DNA, the CDR3 is TGCGCCAGCAGCTTGAACAACCAAGAGACCCAGTCCTTC. Its protein product is CASSLNNQETQSF.

The chain couples TRBV4-3 to TRBJ2-5; TRBD1 might be the D (7 bases). The V gene lost 4 bases and the J gene lost 2 bases, with 14 bases spanning the gap. The CDR3 sequence is 15 residues long. The germline gives CDR1 LGHNA, CDR2 YSLEER. Here the CDR3 reads CASSRGTVGQETQYF. The CDR3 region has the DNA TGCGCCAGCAGCCGCGGGACAGTTGGGCAAGAGACCCAGTACTTC.

The rearrangement uses TRBV18 and TRBJ2-3, with D perhaps TRBD1 or TRBD2 (5 bases each). Germline-derived CDR1 and CDR2 are KGHSH and LQKENI. V shed 2 bases and J shed 0 bases, with 9 bases lying between them. The CDR3 sequence is 15 residues long. The DNA for the CDR3 is TGTGCCAGCTCACCAGGGGGTCGCAGCACAGATACGCAGTATTTT. Its protein is CASSPGGRSTDTQYF.

The chain is built from TRBV6-1 and TRBJ2-1; 10 bases fit TRBD2. The J call is in doubt because the DNA end fits TRBJ2-7 better. The CDR3 sequence is 16 residues long. Germline V lookup: CDR1 MNHNS, CDR2 SASEGT. CDR3 in DNA: TGTGCCAGCAGTGAACTAGCGGGGGATCCCAACAATGAGCAGTACTTC. Translating it yields CASSELAGDPNNEQYF.

The genes are TRBV12-3 or TRBV12-4 and TRBJ2-3; 8 positions agree with TRBD2. This CDR3 has 18 residues. V lost 5 bases and J lost 5; bases outside the gene matches: 18. CDR3 DNA sequence: TGTGCCAGCAGTCTTCGAACCTTGGTGGCGGGGGGAGAAGATACGCAGTATTTT. The encoded protein is CASSLRTLVAGGEDTQYF.

This clonotype was counted only a few times. The gene calls are TRBV5-6 and TRBJ1-2; no clear D gene. The CDR3 is 15 amino acids. Deletions cut 0 bases from V and 2 bases from J, with 11 bases between. Germline V CDR1 and CDR2: SGHDT, YYEEEE. The CDR3 DNA reads as TGTGCCAGCAGCTTGGGACCGGCGGTGAACTATGGCTACACCTTC. Its protein is CASSLGPAVNYGYTF. The variable domain in full, completed from reference TRBV5-6 and TRBJ1-2, reads DAGVTQSPTHLIKTRGQQVTLRCSPKSGHDTVSWYQQALGQGPQFIFQYYEEEERQRGNFPDRFSGHQFPNYSSELNVNALLLGDSALYLCASSLGPAVNYGYTFGSGTRLTVV.

This clonotype has just a few counts. The rearrangement joins TRBV10-2 to TRBJ2-1; TRBD2 matches 7 bases. From germline, CDR1 is WSHSY and CDR2 SAAADI. V shed 9 bases, J shed 6 bases, and the junction held 2 bases outside the gene matches. This CDR3 is 11 amino acids long. The CDR3 region is CASERGNEQFF. The CDR3 region has the DNA TGCGCCAGTGAGCGGGGCAATGAGCAGTTCTTC.

The CDR3 region is CASSFRVPNTGELFF. CDR3 sequence (DNA): TGCGCCAGCAGTTTCCGGGTTCCGAACACCGGGGAGCTGTTTTTT. The V gene is TRBV5-1, the J gene TRBJ2-2; D gene unclear. This CDR3 spans 15 amino acids. Germline V gene data show CDR1 as SGHRS and CDR2 as YFSETQ. Trimming left V 5 bases short and J 0 bases short, with 11 bases between.

The chain links TRBV12-3 or TRBV12-4 to TRBJ1-2; a weak D match, TRBD1 (5 bases). The CDR3 length is 17 residues. Between the trimmed V and J ends, which lost 3 bases and 2 bases, there was a span of 19 bases. CDR3 sequence: CASSLAPQDTVNYGYTF. DNA of the CDR3: TGTGCCAGCAGTTTGGCCCCTCAGGACACCGTAAACTATGGCTACACCTTC.

This sequence joins TRBV7-2 and TRBJ2-4, with D possibly being TRBD1 or TRBD2 (5 bases each). The J call could be wrong; TRBJ2-7 is a better fit for the DNA end. Germline lookup yields CDR1 SGHTA and CDR2 FQGNSA. The length of the CDR3 is 14 residues. CDR3 DNA sequence: TGTGCCAGCAACCAAACGCCAGGGACGTACGAGCAGTACTTC. Translation gives CASNQTPGTYEQYF.

This clonotype has ten or more counts. The chain joins TRBV29-1 to TRBJ2-7, with 9 bases aligning to TRBD1. V lost 4 bases, J lost 4 bases, and 5 bases stayed unmatched. The CDR3 is made up of 13 amino acids. Germline V gene lookup returns CDR1 SQVTM and CDR2 ANQGSEA. The CDR3 loop reads CSVGTGDGYEQYF. The CDR3 coding sequence is TGCAGCGTTGGGACAGGGGATGGATACGAGCAGTACTTC.

A single count supports this clonotype. Its ends do not fully match the called genes, so a read error is possible. The rearrangement joins TRBV7-3 to TRBJ2-1, with D perhaps TRBD2 (7 bases). CDR3 length equals 17 residues. The germline V gene encodes CDR1 SGHTA and CDR2 FQGTGA. The CDR3 DNA reads TGTGCCAGCAGCTTATTGGGGGGGCAGGGCCTGTTCAATGGGCAGTTCTTC. It translates to CASSLLGGQGLFNGQFF.

The rearrangement joins TRBV9 to TRBJ2-7; 10 bases are a match to TRBD1. There are 14 residues in the CDR3. The junction had 7 bases not matched to a gene; V was cut back by 3 bases and J by 7 bases. Germline V CDR1 and CDR2: SGDLS, YYNGEE. CDR3 coding DNA: TGTGCCAGCAGCGGACGGGACAGGGGAATTGAGCAGTACTTC. As protein: CASSGRDRGIEQYF.

The rearrangement joins TRBV6-1 to TRBJ2-5, with D perhaps matching TRBD1 (7 bases). From germline, CDR1 is MNHNS and CDR2 SASEGT. The V end lost 5 bases, the J end lost 11 bases, and 21 bases lay between the germline ends. This CDR3 has 14 residues. The CDR3 region has the DNA TGTGCCAGCAGTCAGCCAGGGGGGCGGGGTGAGCAGTACTTC. Its protein is CASSQPGGRGEQYF.

This clonotype was detected a few times. The chain is built from TRBV6-2 or TRBV6-3 and TRBJ2-5; 7 bases match TRBD1. The ends lost 4 bases at V and 11 bases at J; junction bases unmatched: 16. Looked up from germline, CDR1 is MNHEY and CDR2 is SVGEGT. The CDR3 extends over 15 amino acids. CDR3 DNA sequence: TGTGCCAGCAGTTCCTACAACCCAACAGGGGATGAGCAGTACTTC. Translating gives CASSSYNPTGDEQYF.

V gene TRBV5-5 combines with J gene TRBJ2-5; D gene uncertain. The better agreement between TRBJ2-7 and the DNA end casts doubt on the J call. CDR1 is SGHKS, CDR2 YYEKEE, per germline (reference sequence). This CDR3 contains 16 residues. The CDR3 sequence: CASSFYFGQGYYEQYF. Here the CDR3 DNA reads TGTGCCAGCAGCTTCTATTTTGGCCAAGGTTACTACGAGCAGTACTTC.

Here the CDR3 reads CASRLAPGTASYEQYF. As DNA, the CDR3 is TGTGCCAGCCGATTAGCCCCGGGGACAGCATCCTACGAGCAGTACTTC. This chain connects TRBV27 to TRBJ2-7; TRBD1 matches 7 bases. CDR1 is MNHEY and CDR2 is SMNVEV in the germline V gene (reference sequence). The V gene end was trimmed by 8 bases and the J gene end by 1 base; junction bases not matched to a gene: 14. The CDR3 extends over 16 amino acids.

The chain couples TRBV12-3 or TRBV12-4 to TRBJ1-1; 8 positions agree with TRBD1. Unmatched junction bases numbered 11, after V lost 3 bases and J lost 5 bases. The CDR3 is made up of 16 amino acids. CDR3 in DNA: TGTGCCAGCAGTTTTCCAATGGACAGGGAGGGGACTGAAGCTTTCTTT. Amino acid sequence: CASSFPMDREGTEAFF.

The chain joins TRBV5-1 to TRBJ1-1; 7 positions agree with TRBD1. The trim removed 4 bases at V and 1 base at J, leaving 7 bases unmatched. The CDR3 is 15 amino acids. CDR1 and CDR2 (germline): SGHRS, YFSETQ. This CDR3 reads CASSQTGQPNTEAFF. The CDR3 DNA sequence: TGCGCCAGCAGCCAAACGGGACAGCCGAACACTGAAGCTTTCTTT.

In its sample, this clonotype was seen a few times. The gene calls are TRBV20-1 and TRBJ2-5, with D possibly being TRBD1 or TRBD2 (5 bases each). Germline V gene lookup returns CDR1 DFQATT and CDR2 SNEGSKA (reference sequence). Trimming pared 2 bases from V and 2 bases from J, leaving 9 bases between. This CDR3 is built from 13 residues. The CDR3 bases are TGCAGTGCTAGACCATGGGGGCAAGAGACCCAGTACTTC. Translating gives CSARPWGQETQYF.